These 10 T cell receptor beta chains were sequenced from one sample in a study of T cell repertoires in cytomegalovirus infection. TCRdb re-analysed the reads in MiXCR, keeping a single row per CDR3 protein. The table has under 95,000 distinct CDR3 sequences, about 4% seen once. Sequencing was carried out using PBMCs. These receptors all stem from a human donor in good health (CMV status not recorded). Some clones in this sample may be carry-over from other donors' samples.

This clonotype was observed many times. The chain has TRBV7-2 and TRBJ2-2, with 8 nucleotides matching TRBD2. The V segment lost 3 bases and the J segment 0 bases; nucleotides outside the gene matches: 3. Germline-derived CDR1 and CDR2 are SGHTA and FQGNSA. There are 16 residues in the CDR3. The CDR3 DNA follows: TGTGCCAGCAGCTTCGATAGCGGGGCGAACACCGGGGAGCTGTTTTTT. Its translation is CASSFDSGANTGELFF.

This clonotype was counted many times. The chain carries TRBV7-2 and TRBJ2-5; D unresolved. Trimming cost V 3 bases and J 5 bases, with 7 bases left between them. This CDR3 comprises 12 residues. CDR1 and CDR2 from the germline V gene are SGHTA and FQGNSA. The CDR3 DNA sequence: TGTGCCAGCAGCTTGGTCGTCGAGACCCAGTACTTC. Protein: CASSLVVETQYF.

This clonotype was observed many times. V gene TRBV7-2 combines with J gene TRBJ2-2; no definite D call. There are 14 residues in the CDR3. The germline gives CDR1 SGHTA, CDR2 FQGNSA. V was pared by 8 bases and J by 1 base, with 11 bases between. The CDR3 here is CASRFGRNTGELFF. The CDR3 DNA reads TGTGCCAGCCGATTTGGTAGGAACACCGGGGAGCTGTTTTTT.

This clonotype was observed many times. The V gene is TRBV14, the J gene TRBJ1-2, with 7 bases lining up with TRBD1. The V gene end was trimmed by 6 bases and the J gene end by 4 bases; junction bases not matched to a gene: 14. This CDR3 has 16 residues. Per germline, CDR1 SGHDN and CDR2 FVKESK. CDR3 amino acids: CASRPSGEGTAYGYTF. CDR3 DNA sequence: TGTGCCAGCAGACCCAGCGGGGAGGGGACAGCCTATGGCTACACCTTC.

The sample holds many counts of this clonotype. The chain has TRBV7-2 and TRBJ1-5; TRBD1 agrees at 7 bases. Germline CDR1 reads SGHTA; CDR2 reads FQGNSA. V lost 3 bases, J lost 5 bases, and 1 base stayed unmatched. CDR3 length: 13 amino acids. For the CDR3, the DNA is TGTGCCAGCAGCTTCGACAGGGATCAGCCCCAGCATTTT. Protein product: CASSFDRDQPQHF.

Many counts were recorded for this clonotype. The chain combines TRBV7-8 with TRBJ2-7, with D maybe TRBD2 (7 bases). Between the trimmed V and J ends, which lost 3 bases and 5 bases, there was a span of 17 bases. The germline V gene has CDR1 SGHVS and CDR2 FQNEAQ. The CDR3 covers 15 residues. CDR3: CASSFEGGAWDEQYF. The CDR3 nucleotides read TGTGCCAGCAGCTTCGAAGGGGGGGCCTGGGACGAGCAGTACTTC.

This clonotype has ten or more counts. The chain employs TRBV7-2 and TRBJ1-1, with D tentatively TRBD1 (5 bases). Trimming shortened V by 5 bases and J by 5 bases, and 15 bases separated the two germline ends. The CDR3 consists of 14 residues. In germline, CDR1 is SGHTA, CDR2 FQGNSA. The CDR3 spells CASSPTSWGTEAFF. DNA for the CDR3: TGTGCCAGCAGCCCCACCTCCTGGGGGACTGAAGCTTTCTTT.

This clonotype was observed at least ten times. The V gene is TRBV7-9, the J gene TRBJ2-7; D is perhaps TRBD1 (5 bases). CDR3 size: 13 residues. From germline, CDR1 is SEHNR and CDR2 FQNEAQ (reference sequence). V shed 4 bases and J shed 2 bases, with 9 bases lying between them. This chain's CDR3 is CASSSRQTYEQYF. CDR3 in DNA: TGTGCCAGCAGCTCTCGACAGACCTACGAGCAGTACTTC.

This clonotype came up many times. The V and J genes are TRBV6-8 and TRBJ2-2, with D hard to call. Per germline, CDR1 MNHGY and CDR2 SAAAGT. This CDR3 contains 15 residues. V dropped 3 bases and J dropped 1 base, with 9 bases sitting between them. The CDR3: CASSYSGLNTGELFF. The CDR3 DNA is TGTGCCAGCAGTTATTCCGGGTTGAACACCGGGGAGCTGTTTTTT.

In its sample, this clonotype was seen many times. This chain connects TRBV28 to TRBJ2-2, with D hard to call. The CDR3 totals 13 residues. The V and J ends lost 10 bases and 3 bases respectively, with 12 bases between them. Germline values: CDR1 MDHEN, CDR2 SYDVKM. CDR3 DNA sequence: TGTGCCACCCTACGTAGACACACCGGGGAGCTGTTTTTT. Protein sequence: CATLRRHTGELFF.